This passage covers 30 T cell receptor beta chains from one sample sequenced in a study of blood T cell repertoires in COVID-19. Method: immunoSEQ multiplex PCR; TCRdb's copy keeps in-frame clones and lacks some. Found here are about 130,000 clones, 78% of them singletons; the top ten hold roughly 5.6%. Source material: PBMCs or T cells enriched from blood (not recorded which). All receptors derive from a woman aged 50 to 65 who had recovered from COVID-19.

J is TRBJ2-4 and V is TRBV6-5; TRBD1 might be the D (5 bases). Germline CDR1 MNHEY, CDR2 SVGAGI. CDR3 length: 15 residues. V gave up 6 bases and J gave up 2 bases, with 14 bases separating them. This chain's CDR3 is CASSLVGATKNIQYF. CDR3 DNA: TGTGCCAGCAGCCTGGTTGGGGCCACCAAAAACATTCAGTACTTC.

This clone came up a few times. The rearrangement uses TRBV6-5 and TRBJ2-3; tentatively, D is TRBD2 (7 bases). Trimming removed 3 bases from V and 1 base from J, with 11 bases in between. Looked up from germline, CDR1 is MNHEY and CDR2 is SVGAGI. This CDR3 comprises 15 residues. CDR3 bases: TGTGCCAGCAGTTATCGGGGGGCGGGCACAGATACGCAGTATTTT. Translation gives CASSYRGAGTDTQYF.

The chain couples TRBV10-3 to TRBJ1-2; D remains unclear. CDR3 length: 12 residues. Germline CDR1 is ENHRY and CDR2 is SYGVKD. The ends were cut back, 2 bases at V and 7 bases at J, with 8 bases in the middle. The CDR3 region is CAISEGSGGYTF. In nucleotides, the CDR3 is TGTGCCATCAGTGAGGGGAGCGGTGGCTACACCTTC.

V is TRBV4-2 and J is TRBJ2-3, with D hard to call. V was cut by 1 base and J by 9 bases, with 14 bases left in between. CDR3 length equals 14 residues. Germline V gene data show CDR1 as LGHNA and CDR2 as YNFKEQ. The CDR3 loop is CASSQGDSLGTQYF. CDR3 DNA: TGTGCCAGCAGCCAAGGAGACTCCCTAGGAACGCAGTATTTT.

DNA for the CDR3: TGCAGTGCTAGTCAGGGGGCGTCGACTAATGAAAAACTGTTTTTT. Amino acids: CSASQGASTNEKLFF. The rearrangement links TRBV20-1 to TRBJ1-4; 8 positions match TRBD1. The J segment lost 2 bases and the V segment lost 3 bases, leaving 5 bases of the junction unmatched. The CDR3 loop spans 15 amino acids. Per germline, CDR1 DFQATT and CDR2 SNEGSKA (reference sequence).

The chain combines TRBV19 with TRBJ1-5; no definite D call. Trimming left V 6 bases short and J 0 bases short, with 21 bases between. Germline V gene data show CDR1 as LNHDA and CDR2 as SQIVND (reference sequence). CDR3 length equals 18 residues. CDR3 nucleotides: TGTGCCAGTAGCACCTCCCTCATGGGAGGGAATAGCAATCAGCCCCAGCATTTT. Translating it yields CASSTSLMGGNSNQPQHF.

This clone was counted only a few times. The J gene is TRBJ1-1, the V gene TRBV15; tentative D call: TRBD1 (5 bases). The CDR3 spans 17 residues. Germline assignment: CDR1 LNHNV and CDR2 YYDKDF (reference sequence). V was clipped by 5 bases and J by 1 base, with 20 bases between them. CDR3 DNA: TGTGCCACCAGCGGGCCTCTACAGGTGGCCTCGAACACTGAAGCTTTCTTT. It encodes CATSGPLQVASNTEAFF.

CDR3 in amino acids: CASSLGGAHEKLFF. CDR3 nucleotide sequence: TGTGCCAGCAGTTTGGGGGGGGCTCATGAAAAACTGTTTTTT. The chain is built from TRBV28 and TRBJ1-4, with a weak D call TRBD1 (6 bases). CDR1 and CDR2 (germline): MDHEN, SYDVKM. V was trimmed by 3 bases and J by 6 bases, leaving 11 bases between them. The CDR3 has 14 residues. Based on the CDR3 plus reference TRBV28 and TRBJ1-4, the full variable domain is DVKVTQSSRYLVKRTGEKVFLECVQDMDHENMFWYRQDPGLGLRLIYFSYDVKMKEKGDIPEGYSVSREKKERFSLILESASTNQTSMYLCASSLGGAHEKLFFGSGTQLSVL.

Only a few counts were recorded for this clone. This sequence joins TRBV28 and TRBJ1-4, with a possible D match to TRBD1 (6 bases). Trimming took 10 bases from V and 8 from J, leaving 17 bases between them. CDR1 is MDHEN, CDR2 SYDVKM, per germline. The length of the CDR3 is 13 residues. The CDR3 DNA reads as TGTGCCACCTTACAGGGCCTCGGAGAAAAACTGTTTTTT. This encodes CATLQGLGEKLFF.

This sequence joins TRBV11-3 and TRBJ1-1, with a tentative D call TRBD1 (6 bases). V lost 5 bases to trimming and J lost 0 bases, with 10 bases between them. Germline V gene data show CDR1 as SGHNT and CDR2 as YENEEA. There are 14 residues in the CDR3. As DNA, the CDR3 is TGTGCCAGCAGCCCCGGACAGATGAACACTGAAGCTTTCTTT. This codes for CASSPGQMNTEAFF.

The gene calls are TRBV6-5 and TRBJ2-7, with D unresolved. CDR1 is MNHEY and CDR2 is SVGAGI in the germline V gene. With 6 bases removed from V and 3 bases from J, the gap between germline ends came to 12 bases. CDR3 length equals 13 residues. CDR3: CASRPDSGYEQYF. CDR3 in DNA: TGTGCCAGCAGACCTGACTCGGGCTACGAGCAGTACTTC.

This clone appeared a few times. The chain employs TRBV18 and TRBJ1-1; D call uncertain. CDR1 is KGHSH, CDR2 LQKENI, per germline. The CDR3 covers 15 residues. Trimming removed 1 base at V and 3 bases at J, with 12 bases between. The chain's CDR3 is CASSPRGGMDTEAFF. The DNA of the CDR3 is TGTGCCAGCTCACCACGGGGAGGGATGGACACTGAAGCTTTCTTT.

The V and J genes are TRBV2 and TRBJ2-7, with 12 bases identical to TRBD2. CDR3 length: 15 amino acids. The J segment lost 2 bases and the V segment lost 6 bases, leaving 5 bases of the junction unmatched. The V gene's germline CDR1 is SNHLY and CDR2 FYNNEI. The CDR3 DNA follows: TGTGCCAGCAGCCAACTAGCGGGGGGCACCTACGAGCAGTACGTC. Protein product: CASSQLAGGTYEQYV.

The rearrangement links TRBV4-1 to TRBJ1-5, with a possible D match to TRBD1 (6 bases). V shed 1 base and J shed 5 bases, with 6 bases lying between them. The length of the CDR3 is 13 residues. Germline V lookup: CDR1 MGHRA, CDR2 YSYEKL. CDR3 DNA: TGCGCCAGCAGCCAAGCAGGGGATCAGCCCCAGCATTTT. Translated: CASSQAGDQPQHF.

The V call is TRBV28, the J call TRBJ2-4; D might be TRBD2 (5 bases). This CDR3 has 12 amino acids. With 5 bases removed from V and 8 bases from J, the gap between germline ends came to 10 bases. Germline-derived CDR1 and CDR2 are MDHEN and SYDVKM. The CDR3 nucleotides read TGTGCCAGCAGTAACCGGGGAGACATTCAGTACTTC. Translation: CASSNRGDIQYF.

The chain carries TRBV19 and TRBJ1-1; D gene unclear. CDR1 and CDR2 (germline): LNHDA, SQIVND (reference sequence). The CDR3 sequence is 13 residues long. V was clipped by 5 bases and J by 3 bases, with 10 bases between them. CDR3 bases: TGTGCCAGTAGTTTCGGGGAGTACACTGAAGCTTTCTTT. It is translated as CASSFGEYTEAFF.

This chain connects TRBV6-1 to TRBJ2-1, with a tentative D call TRBD2 (5 bases). Germline CDR1 and CDR2: MNHNS and SASEGT. Trimming stripped 2 bases from V and 0 bases from J, with 11 bases between. The CDR3 sequence is 16 residues long. The CDR3 sequence is CASSETLGSSYNEQFF. The CDR3, as DNA: TGTGCCAGCAGTGAAACACTGGGGAGCTCCTACAATGAGCAGTTCTTC.

CDR3 in amino acids: CSVEWDRGPIGELFF. The CDR3 nucleotides are TGCAGCGTTGAATGGGACAGGGGGCCGATCGGGGAGCTGTTTTTT. J is TRBJ2-2 and V is TRBV29-1; 12 bases are shared with TRBD1. V dropped 2 bases and J dropped 7; count of bases not matched to a gene: 5. This CDR3 is built from 15 residues. In germline, CDR1 is SQVTM, CDR2 ANQGSEA.

The chain carries TRBV27 and TRBJ1-1; 10 bases line up with TRBD1. The CDR3 covers 14 residues. Germline assignment: CDR1 MNHEY and CDR2 SMNVEV (reference sequence). V trimming: 6 bases; J trimming: 5 bases; junction bases outside the gene matches: 6. Written as DNA, the CDR3 is TGTGCCAGCAGGCCGGGACAGGGGTCGACTGAAGCTTTCTTT. Amino acids: CASRPGQGSTEAFF.

This clone was counted once. The chain links TRBV28 to TRBJ2-5; 8 bases match TRBD1. The CDR3 contains 14 residues. V shed 2 bases and J 5 bases; nucleotides not matched to a gene: 4. Germline V gene lookup returns CDR1 MDHEN and CDR2 SYDVKM. CDR3 bases: TGTGCCAGCAGTTTAGAGTCAGGGGGCGAGACCCAGTACTTC. Translating it yields CASSLESGGETQYF.

V usage is TRBV25-1 and J usage is TRBJ2-7; 7 positions match TRBD2. This CDR3 has 15 residues. The V and J ends lost 0 bases and 5 bases, in that order; junction bases with no gene match: 7. CDR1 MGHDK and CDR2 SYGVNS come from the germline V gene. This CDR3 reads CASSEYPGEGDEQYF. CDR3 in DNA: TGTGCCAGCAGTGAATACCCCGGGGAGGGTGACGAGCAGTACTTC.

The CDR3 region is CASSEAVRVSPLHF. In nucleotides, the CDR3 is TGTGCCAGCAGTGAAGCGGTCCGGGTTTCACCCCTCCACTTT. The chain combines TRBV2 with TRBJ1-6; D is uncertain. Trimming stripped 0 bases from V and 9 bases from J, with 9 bases between. The V gene's germline CDR1 is SNHLY and CDR2 FYNNEI. The CDR3 spans 14 residues.

The V call is TRBV20-1, the J call TRBJ1-2; D may be TRBD1 (5 bases). Germline CDR1 DFQATT, CDR2 SNEGSKA (reference sequence). The V end was cut by 3 bases, the J end by 4 bases, with 9 bases between. This CDR3 has 12 amino acids. CDR3 nucleotide sequence: TGCAGTGCTAGTAAGGGGATCTATGGCTACACCTTC. Its translation is CSASKGIYGYTF.

This clone appeared a few times. The rearrangement joins TRBV29-1 to TRBJ2-7, with 7 positions matching TRBD1. The V and J ends lost 6 bases and 3 bases, in that order; junction bases with no gene match: 2. This CDR3 has 11 residues. CDR1 SQVTM and CDR2 ANQGSEA come from the germline V gene. The CDR3: CSVRDSYEQYF. The CDR3 nucleotides read TGCAGCGTAAGGGACAGCTACGAGCAGTACTTC.

V usage is TRBV7-3 and J usage is TRBJ1-6; possibly TRBD1 for D (5 bases). Germline CDR1 reads SGHTA; CDR2 reads FQGTGA. Trimming left V 1 base short and J 7 bases short, with 8 bases between. This CDR3 contains 14 residues. The DNA for the CDR3 is TGTGCCAGCAGCTTAAGCGGGGGAAATTCACCCCTCCACTTT. Its protein is CASSLSGGNSPLHF.

The V and J genes are TRBV15 and TRBJ1-5, with D perhaps matching TRBD1 (5 bases). Germline-derived CDR1 and CDR2 are LNHNV and YYDKDF (reference sequence). The V and J ends lost 4 bases and 4 bases respectively, with 11 bases between them. The CDR3 has 14 residues. The CDR3 bases are TGTGCCACCAGCATGCGTCAGGGAAATCAGCCCCAGCATTTT. It specifies CATSMRQGNQPQHF.

The chain employs TRBV5-5 and TRBJ1-4; 7 positions match TRBD1. This CDR3 region has 16 residues. V dropped 4 bases and J dropped 0; count of bases not matched to a gene: 6. Looked up from germline, CDR1 is SGHKS and CDR2 is YYEKEE (reference sequence). Written as DNA, the CDR3 is TGTGCCAGCAGCCCGGGGACAGCTGCAACTAATGAAAAACTGTTTTTT. Translation: CASSPGTAATNEKLFF.

DNA of the CDR3: TGTGCCAGCACCGAACTAGCGGGGGGGCGGGAGACCCAGTACTTC. Translation gives CASTELAGGRETQYF. The chain couples TRBV2 to TRBJ2-5; 13 bases agree with TRBD2. The CDR3 consists of 15 residues. The germline CDR1 and CDR2 sequences are SNHLY and FYNNEI. The V gene end was trimmed by 7 bases and the J gene end by 5 bases; junction bases not matched to a gene: 7.

The rearrangement links TRBV19 to TRBJ1-1, with a possible D match to TRBD1 (5 bases). The CDR3 length is 14 residues. Trimming cost V 1 base and J 0 bases, with 6 bases left between them. Germline lookup yields CDR1 LNHDA and CDR2 SQIVND (reference sequence). CDR3 protein: CASSIADMNTEAFF. In DNA form, the CDR3 reads TGTGCCAGTAGTATAGCGGACATGAACACTGAAGCTTTCTTT. Looking up the rest from reference TRBV19 and TRBJ1-1 gives the full variable domain: DGGITQSPKYLFRKEGQNVTLSCEQNLNHDAMYWYRQDPGQGLRLIYYSQIVNDFQKGDIAEGYSVSREKKESFPLTVTSAQKNPTAFYLCASSIADMNTEAFFGQGTRLTVV.

The V and J genes are TRBV29-1 and TRBJ2-3; a possible D gene is TRBD1 (5 bases). V lost 4 bases and J lost 0, with 17 bases in between. Germline loops: CDR1 SQVTM, CDR2 ANQGSEA. The CDR3 runs to 16 residues. This chain's CDR3 is CSVAEVQGSSTDTQYF. The CDR3 DNA sequence: TGCAGCGTTGCAGAAGTTCAGGGTTCTAGCACAGATACGCAGTATTTT.